The 26 T cell receptor beta chains below were found in one sample sequenced in a study of PD-1 blockade in classical Hodgkin lymphoma. Time point specified: cycle 4 day 1 (C4D1), after five to seven weeks of nivolumab. Every patient had relapsed following autologous stem cell transplantation, and cohorts differed in brentuximab vedotin exposure. Using magnetic negative selection, the CD4+ T cells were separated out of thawed PBMCs. Produced via immunoSEQ multiplex PCR; TCRdb's table is partial and in-frame only. The data show some 10,000 clones, approximately 80% seen once. Sequenced here: CD4+ T cells from blood, sampled before the fourth cycle of nivolumab. The receptors derive from a human donor with classical Hodgkin lymphoma.

The rearrangement links TRBV5-1 to TRBJ2-1; the match to TRBD1 covers 10 bases. Losses at the gene ends were 4 bases for V and 5 bases for J; bases not matched to a gene: 6. From germline, CDR1 is SGHRS and CDR2 YFSETQ. This CDR3 contains 15 residues. CDR3 sequence (DNA): TGCGCCAGCAGCATCCGGACAGGGGGGAACAATGAGCAGTTCTTC. Residues: CASSIRTGGNNEQFF. The full variable domain, its missing parts supplied by reference TRBV5-1 and TRBJ2-1, is KAGVTQTPRYLIKTRGQQVTLSCSPISGHRSVSWYQQTPGQGLQFLFEYFSETQRNKGNFPGRFSGRQFSNSRSEMNVSTLELGDSALYLCASSIRTGGNNEQFFGPGTRLTVL.

This clone has more than one count but fewer than ten. The CDR3 loop reads CASSETGWNTEAFF. The CDR3 nucleotides read TGTGCCAGCAGTGAGACAGGGTGGAACACTGAAGCTTTCTTT. The rearrangement links TRBV9 to TRBJ1-1; 7 bases are a match to TRBD1. Germline lookup yields CDR1 SGDLS and CDR2 YYNGEE. This CDR3 region has 14 residues. With V trimmed by 5 bases and J by 1 base, 5 bases remained unmatched.

The chain combines TRBV28 with TRBJ1-2; perhaps TRBD1 as D (6 bases). Germline CDR1 and CDR2: MDHEN and SYDVKM. Between the trimmed V and J ends, which lost 7 bases and 6 bases, there was a span of 9 bases. The CDR3 consists of 11 residues. Here the CDR3 reads CASNYRDGYTF. For the CDR3, the DNA is TGTGCCAGCAATTACAGGGATGGCTACACCTTC.

The J gene is TRBJ1-1, the V gene TRBV7-9; the D gene is possibly TRBD1 (5 bases). The CDR3 is made up of 15 amino acids. Germline assignment: CDR1 SEHNR and CDR2 FQNEAQ (reference sequence). The ends were cut back, 2 bases at V and 2 bases at J, with 12 bases in the middle. The DNA for the CDR3 is TGTGCCAGCAGCTTAAGGGACGGACCTAACACTGAAGCTTTCTTT. Translated, it gives CASSLRDGPNTEAFF.

The chain employs TRBV6-5 and TRBJ1-1, with 8 bases fitting TRBD1. This CDR3 is 14 amino acids long. V trimming: 6 bases; J trimming: 5 bases; junction bases outside the gene matches: 8. CDR1 and CDR2 from the germline V gene are MNHEY and SVGAGI. The CDR3 here is CASRSAGGETEAFF. As DNA, the CDR3 is TGTGCCAGCAGATCGGCAGGGGGCGAAACTGAAGCTTTCTTT.

The chain joins TRBV5-1 to TRBJ2-5; D may be TRBD2 (6 bases). The CDR3 is made up of 14 amino acids. Germline V gene data show CDR1 as SGHRS and CDR2 as YFSETQ. The germline V and J ends were trimmed by 1 base and 7 bases, with 14 bases remaining between them. The CDR3 reads CASSLRPDGGTQYF. The CDR3 nucleotides are TGCGCCAGCAGCTTGAGGCCCGACGGGGGGACCCAGTACTTC. Full variable domain (missing parts from reference TRBV5-1 and TRBJ2-5): KAGVTQTPRYLIKTRGQQVTLSCSPISGHRSVSWYQQTPGQGLQFLFEYFSETQRNKGNFPGRFSGRQFSNSRSEMNVSTLELGDSALYLCASSLRPDGGTQYFGPGTRLLVL.

The J gene is TRBJ2-3, the V gene TRBV19; D unresolved. V lost 3 bases, J lost 0 bases, and 7 bases lay in between. The CDR3 contains 14 residues. Per germline, CDR1 LNHDA and CDR2 SQIVND (reference sequence). This chain's CDR3 is CASSMGSSTDTQYF. CDR3 bases: TGTGCCAGTAGTATGGGGTCTAGCACAGATACGCAGTATTTT. The complete variable domain, with remaining parts taken from reference TRBV19 and TRBJ2-3, reads DGGITQSPKYLFRKEGQNVTLSCEQNLNHDAMYWYRQDPGQGLRLIYYSQIVNDFQKGDIAEGYSVSREKKESFPLTVTSAQKNPTAFYLCASSMGSSTDTQYFGPGTRLTVL.

The chain is built from TRBV6-6 and TRBJ2-1; no firm D call. Trimming cost V 2 bases and J 0 bases, with 8 bases left between them. This CDR3 has 15 amino acids. The germline V gene encodes CDR1 MNHNY and CDR2 SVGAGI (reference sequence). The CDR3 DNA sequence: TGTGCCAGCAGTTACGAGGCTAGCTCCTACAATGAGCAGTTCTTC. Translating it yields CASSYEASSYNEQFF.

V usage is TRBV28 and J usage is TRBJ2-7, with a weak D call TRBD1 (5 bases). This CDR3 has 17 amino acids. Trimming left V 4 bases short and J 3 bases short, with 22 bases between. The germline CDR1 and CDR2 sequences are MDHEN and SYDVKM. In DNA, the CDR3 is TGTGCCAGCAGTTACCCAACCCTATCGACCGGACACTACGAGCAGTACTTC. Residues: CASSYPTLSTGHYEQYF.

The V gene is TRBV11-2, the J gene TRBJ1-2; 9 nucleotides line up with TRBD1. Germline lookup yields CDR1 SGHAT and CDR2 FQNNGV. The CDR3 is 19 residues long. V lost 3 bases, J lost 7 bases, and 21 bases stayed unmatched. The CDR3 DNA follows: TGTGCCAGCAGCTTCGCCCGTGGGGGACAGGGCGGGCCGGGGGTTGGCTACACCTTC. Protein product: CASSFARGGQGGPGVGYTF.

The chain is built from TRBV7-9 and TRBJ2-7; TRBD2 aligns across 9 bases. Trimming cost V 1 base and J 4 bases; bases outside gene matches: 2. The length of the CDR3 is 14 residues. Germline V gene data show CDR1 as SEHNR and CDR2 as FQNEAQ (reference sequence). In nucleotides, the CDR3 is TGTGCCAGCAGCTTAGGCCTAGCGGGGTACGAGCAGTACTTC. The encoded protein is CASSLGLAGYEQYF.

The chain joins TRBV5-1 to TRBJ1-4; tentative D call: TRBD1 (5 bases). The length of the CDR3 is 14 residues. Trimming left V 2 bases short and J 7 bases short, with 12 bases between. Per the germline V gene, CDR1 is SGHRS and CDR2 is YFSETQ. Here the CDR3 reads CASSFRQGGEKLFF. Here the CDR3 DNA reads TGCGCCAGCAGCTTTAGGCAGGGTGGTGAAAAACTGTTTTTT.

V and J are TRBV28 and TRBJ2-2; D could derive from TRBD1 or TRBD2 (5 bases each). CDR1 is MDHEN and CDR2 is SYDVKM in the germline V gene. V lost 8 bases and J lost 2, with 15 bases in between. CDR3 size: 15 residues. The CDR3 reads CASFSGADNTGELFF. In DNA form, the CDR3 reads TGTGCCAGCTTTTCCGGGGCAGATAACACCGGGGAGCTGTTTTTT.

The rearrangement joins TRBV7-6 to TRBJ2-2, with 9 bases aligning to TRBD2. Germline V gene lookup returns CDR1 SGHVS and CDR2 FNYEAQ. The junction had 1 base not matched to a gene; V was cut back by 1 base and J by 1 base. This CDR3 is 16 amino acids long. CDR3 loop: CASSLEAGGNTGELFF. The CDR3 nucleotides read TGTGCCAGCAGCTTAGAAGCGGGAGGGAACACCGGGGAGCTGTTTTTT.

This chain connects TRBV6-1 to TRBJ2-2; D is unclear. The CDR3 consists of 13 residues. Trimming removed 7 bases from V and 0 bases from J, with 6 bases in between. From germline, CDR1 is MNHNS and CDR2 SASEGT. The CDR3 reads CASIHTNTGELFF. CDR3 sequence (DNA): TGTGCCAGCATACACACGAACACCGGGGAGCTGTTTTTT.

This clone was recorded a few times. This rearrangement joins TRBV30 to TRBJ1-1, with D possibly being TRBD1 (6 bases). Germline values: CDR1 GTSNPN, CDR2 SVGIG (reference sequence). Trimming stripped 1 base from V and 0 bases from J, with 21 bases between. This CDR3 has 18 residues. The CDR3 DNA is TGTGCCTGGAGTGATCAGAGGGGGGCAAGCCTGATGAACACTGAAGCTTTCTTT. Its protein product is CAWSDQRGASLMNTEAFF.

This chain connects TRBV6-6 to TRBJ2-7; 7 bases are shared with TRBD1. Per germline, CDR1 MNHNY and CDR2 SVGAGI (reference sequence). This CDR3 is 15 amino acids long. Trimming took 5 bases from V and 5 from J; bases not matched to a gene: 12. CDR3 coding DNA: TGTGCCAGCAGTCCGGTGACAGGGACGAACCACGAGCAGTACTTC. Encoded protein: CASSPVTGTNHEQYF.

This clone was observed a handful of times. This rearrangement joins TRBV27 to TRBJ2-1; TRBD2 is a possible D gene (6 bases). Germline V gene sequence: CDR1 MNHEY, CDR2 SMNVEV (reference sequence). The CDR3 is 16 amino acids. V was pared by 1 base and J by 5 bases, with 15 bases between. CDR3 nucleotide sequence: TGTGCCAGCAGTTTATTTGGTAGCGGAACAAACAATGAGCAGTTCTTC. Translating gives CASSLFGSGTNNEQFF.

J is TRBJ2-5 and V is TRBV7-9; maybe TRBD1 (6 bases). Germline assignment: CDR1 SEHNR and CDR2 FQNEAQ (reference sequence). The CDR3 is made up of 16 amino acids. Trimming left V 5 bases short and J 1 base short, with 17 bases between. CDR3 loop: CASSQGFIGGQETQYF. The CDR3, as DNA: TGTGCCAGCAGCCAGGGGTTTATCGGTGGCCAAGAGACCCAGTACTTC.

This clone appeared once. The rearrangement uses TRBV5-4 and TRBJ2-1, with D possibly matching TRBD1 (5 bases). This CDR3 is built from 19 residues. V dropped 0 bases and J dropped 3 bases, with 22 bases sitting between them. Germline V gene lookup returns CDR1 SGHNT and CDR2 YYREEE (reference sequence). CDR3 DNA: TGTGCCAGCAGCTTGGGTGGACAAGGCCCCTCCATTTTCTACAATGAGCAGTTCTTC. Translated: CASSLGGQGPSIFYNEQFF.

The CDR3 loop is CASNTGIFTEAFF. The CDR3 coding sequence is TGTGCCAGCAATACAGGGATATTCACTGAAGCTTTCTTT. The chain recombines TRBV6-5 with TRBJ1-1; the D gene is possibly TRBD1 (6 bases). This CDR3 region has 13 residues. V lost 7 bases and J lost 4, with 13 bases in between. Germline V gives CDR1 MNHEY, CDR2 SVGAGI.

The chain uses TRBV5-5 and TRBJ1-3, with TRBD1 as a possible D gene (6 bases). Germline CDR1 SGHKS, CDR2 YYEKEE (reference sequence). This CDR3 has 15 residues. V lost 4 bases and J lost 2, with 13 bases in between. The CDR3 bases are TGTGCCAGCAGCGAGACAGGAAATGCTGGAAACACCATATATTTT. Translated, it gives CASSETGNAGNTIYF. The variable domain in full, completed from reference TRBV5-5 and TRBJ1-3, reads DAGVTQSPTHLIKTRGQQVTLRCSPISGHKSVSWYQQVLGQGPQFIFQYYEKEERGRGNFPDRFSARQFPNYSSELNVNALLLGDSALYLCASSETGNAGNTIYFGEGSWLTVV.

A single count supports this clone. The CDR3: CASSLRMIRGPSYNEQFF. CDR3 sequence (DNA): TGTGCCAGCAGCCTTAGAATGATCCGGGGCCCCTCCTACAATGAGCAGTTCTTC. The chain links TRBV7-2 to TRBJ2-1; either TRBD1 or TRBD2 may fit D (5 bases each). Between the trimmed V and J ends, which lost 5 bases and 0 bases, there was a span of 20 bases. CDR1 is SGHTA, CDR2 FQGNSA, per germline. The CDR3 contains 18 residues.

The rearrangement links TRBV7-2 to TRBJ1-2; D is unclear. CDR3 length: 13 amino acids. In germline, CDR1 is SGHTA, CDR2 FQGNSA. V lost 3 bases to trimming and J lost 6 bases, with 11 bases between them. In nucleotides, the CDR3 is TGTGCCAGCAGCTTTAACAAGGAAAATGGCTACACCTTC. Its translation: CASSFNKENGYTF.

V usage is TRBV6-1 and J usage is TRBJ1-5, with D perhaps matching TRBD1 (6 bases). V lost 1 base to trimming and J lost 7 bases, with 14 bases between them. This CDR3 spans 15 amino acids. The germline gives CDR1 MNHNS, CDR2 SASEGT. CDR3 loop: CASSEVLGAGQPQHF. CDR3 in DNA: TGTGCCAGCAGTGAAGTTCTGGGGGCAGGACAGCCCCAGCATTTT.

As DNA, the CDR3 is TGTGCCAGCAGTCCGGACTCGAACACTGAAGCTTTCTTT. Protein sequence: CASSPDSNTEAFF. V usage is TRBV11-2 and J usage is TRBJ1-1; D not certain. In germline, CDR1 is SGHAT, CDR2 FQNNGV. V was clipped by 6 bases and J by 1 base, with 9 bases between them. The CDR3 has 13 residues.